These T cell receptor beta chains were read from a single sample in a study of blood T cell repertoires in COVID-19. The method was immunoSEQ multiplex PCR; TCRdb's version includes in-frame clones alone and lacks a portion of them. The sample has some 130,000 clones, 85% seen once. The sample taken for sequencing was peripheral blood. These receptors all stem from an elderly man with acute or convalescent COVID-19. CDR3s include the opening cysteine and the closing phenylalanine or tryptophan.

V: TRBV25-1; J: TRBJ1-6; CDR3: CASSQGQGTRTPLHF
V: TRBV5-1; J: TRBJ1-2; CDR3: CASSLENSNYGYTF
V: TRBV11-1; J: TRBJ2-7; CDR3: CASSLVGLASAYEQYF
V: TRBV7-9; J: TRBJ2-1; CDR3: CASSLGQGVDEQFF
V: TRBV19; J: TRBJ1-6; CDR3: CASRTAKNSPLHF
V: TRBV7-9; J: TRBJ1-4; CDR3: CASSLDIDEKLFF
V: TRBV19; J: TRBJ2-5; CDR3: CASRDRASGHLQETQYF
V: TRBV9; J: TRBJ2-5; CDR3: CASTAGLAEETQYF
V: TRBV9; J: TRBJ2-2; CDR3: CASSVADSSNTGELFF
V: TRBV6-5; J: TRBJ2-2; CDR3: CAVGREGAGELFF
V: TRBV29-1; J: TRBJ1-1; CDR3: CSVGGVNTEAFF
V: TRBV7-3; J: TRBJ2-1; CDR3: CASSSQPGAGEQFF
V: TRBV19; J: TRBJ1-5; CDR3: CASSLKQGDQPQHF
V: TRBV19; J: TRBJ2-3; CDR3: CASTPPGLAGGIDTQYF
V: TRBV3-1/TRBV3-2; J: TRBJ1-6; CDR3: CASSLSEGEVSPLHF
V: TRBV19; J: TRBJ1-1; CDR3: CASQDRGKNTEAFF
V: TRBV28; J: TRBJ2-7; CDR3: CASSATSGLWYEQYF
V: TRBV25-1; J: TRBJ1-2; CDR3: CASSEPGTGGVYGYTF
V: TRBV28; J: TRBJ2-1; CDR3: CASSLTSGEQFF
V: TRBV19; J: TRBJ1-3; CDR3: CASGRGGKSGNTIYF
V: TRBV3-1/TRBV3-2; J: TRBJ1-5; CDR3: CASSQTGGNQPQHF
V: TRBV3-1/TRBV3-2; J: TRBJ1-3; CDR3: CASSHGGERGNTIYF
V: TRBV21-1; J: TRBJ1-2; CDR3: CASSTHGDQGLGYTF
V: TRBV19; J: TRBJ1-5; CDR3: CASSTLRDNNQPQHF
V: TRBV6-5; J: TRBJ1-5; CDR3: CASRHMERNQPQHF
V: TRBV6-5; J: TRBJ1-6; CDR3: CASFLSYNSPLHF
V: TRBV18; J: TRBJ2-7; CDR3: CASSPTSPGGVYEQYF
V: TRBV9; J: TRBJ1-6; CDR3: CASSAQGDSILSPLHF
V: TRBV7-3; J: TRBJ2-5; CDR3: CASSPTGIRQETQYF